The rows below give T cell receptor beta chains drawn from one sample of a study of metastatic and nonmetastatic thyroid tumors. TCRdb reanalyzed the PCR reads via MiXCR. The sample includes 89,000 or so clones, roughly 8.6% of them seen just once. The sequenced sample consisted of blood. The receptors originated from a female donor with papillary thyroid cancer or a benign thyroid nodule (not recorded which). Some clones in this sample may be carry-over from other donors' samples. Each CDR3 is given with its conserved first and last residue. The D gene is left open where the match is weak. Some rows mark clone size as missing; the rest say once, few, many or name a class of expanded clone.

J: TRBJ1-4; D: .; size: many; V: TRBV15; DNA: TGTGCCACCAGCAGCGGCTCGGGCGTAAAACTGTTTTTT; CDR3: CATSSGSGVKLFF
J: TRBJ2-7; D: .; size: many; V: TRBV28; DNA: TGTGCCACCCAACGCCAGGACTCCTACGAGCAGTACTTC; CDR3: CATQRQDSYEQYF
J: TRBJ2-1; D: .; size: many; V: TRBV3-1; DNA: TGTGCCAGCAGCCACGCGGGGGAGCAGTTCTTC; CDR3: CASSHAGEQFF
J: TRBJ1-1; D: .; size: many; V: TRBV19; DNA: TGTGCCAGTAGGGAAGCTGAAGCTTTCTTT; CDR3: CASREAEAFF
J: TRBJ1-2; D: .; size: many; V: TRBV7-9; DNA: TGTGCCAGCAGCTTAACACAGGGTTCTAATGGCTACACCTTC; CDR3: CASSLTQGSNGYTF
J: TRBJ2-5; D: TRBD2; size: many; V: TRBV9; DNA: TGTGCCAGCAGCCCAACAGGATGGCGGGGGGAAACGGGTGAGACCCAGTACTTC; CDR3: CASSPTGWRGETGETQYF
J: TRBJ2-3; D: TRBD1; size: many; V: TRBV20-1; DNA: TGCAGTGCTAGAGGAATAGGGACAGGGGCTACAGATACGCAGTATTTT; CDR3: CSARGIGTGATDTQYF
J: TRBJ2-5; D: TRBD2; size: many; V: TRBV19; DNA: TGTGCCAGTAGTATTTCGCTAGCGGGGGGAGAGACCCAGTACTTC; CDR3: CASSISLAGGETQYF
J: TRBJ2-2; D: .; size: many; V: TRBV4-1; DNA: TGCGCCAGCAGCCAAGTTCGCACCGGGGAGCTGTTTTTT; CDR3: CASSQVRTGELFF
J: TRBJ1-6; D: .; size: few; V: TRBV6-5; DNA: TGTGCCAGCAGTTACTCGGGACAACCCCGCGATAATTCACTCCTCCACTTT; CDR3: CASSYSGQPRDNSLLHF
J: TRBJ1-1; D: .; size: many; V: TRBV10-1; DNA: TGCGCCAGCAGTGAGGGCCGGGGCACTGAAGCTTTCTTT; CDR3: CASSEGRGTEAFF
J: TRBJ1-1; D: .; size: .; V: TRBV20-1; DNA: TGCAGTGCTAGAGTACCGGGAGGGGGCACTGAAGCTTTCTTT; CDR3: CSARVPGGGTEAFF
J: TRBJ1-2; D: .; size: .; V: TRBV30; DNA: TGTGCCTGTAGTTTTCGCGGGGGCGGTGGCTACACCTTC; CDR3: CACSFRGGGGYTF
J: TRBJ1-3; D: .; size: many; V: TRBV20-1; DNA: TGCAGCCCCAGGGAGGGAAACACCATATATTTT; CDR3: CSPREGNTIYF
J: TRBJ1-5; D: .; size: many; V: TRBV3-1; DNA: TGTGCCAGCAGCCAACAGCCCAATCAGCCCCAGCATTTT; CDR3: CASSQQPNQPQHF
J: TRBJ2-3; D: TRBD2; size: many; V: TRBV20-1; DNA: TGCAGTGCGAAGGGGCTGGGGAGCGGGGACACAGATACGCAGTATTTT; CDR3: CSAKGLGSGDTDTQYF
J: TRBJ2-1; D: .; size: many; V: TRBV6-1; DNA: TGTGCCAGCAGTTCCCCGGTCTCCTACAATGAGCAGTTCTTC; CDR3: CASSSPVSYNEQFF
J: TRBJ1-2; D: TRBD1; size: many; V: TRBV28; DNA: TGTGCCAGCAGTTCGGGGACAGGGGGCTATGGCTACACCTTC; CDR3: CASSSGTGGYGYTF
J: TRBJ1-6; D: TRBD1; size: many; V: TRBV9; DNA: TGTGCCAGCAGCGTAGAGGGGACAGATAATTCACCCCTCCACTTT; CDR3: CASSVEGTDNSPLHF
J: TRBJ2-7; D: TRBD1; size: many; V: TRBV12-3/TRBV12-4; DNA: TGTGCCAGCAGTTTCTCGGACAGGGTTCCCTACGAGCAGTACTTC; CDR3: CASSFSDRVPYEQYF
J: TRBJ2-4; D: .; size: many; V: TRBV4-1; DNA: TGCGCCAGCAGCCAAGGAGAGGCCGGTAGCAACATTCAGTACTTC; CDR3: CASSQGEAGSNIQYF
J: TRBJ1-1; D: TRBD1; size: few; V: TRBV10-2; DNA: TGCGCCAGCAGTGAGCATACAGGGGGCAATCTAAGGAACACTGAAGCTTTCTTT; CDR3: CASSEHTGGNLRNTEAFF
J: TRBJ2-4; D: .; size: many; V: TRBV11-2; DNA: TGTGCCAGCACCAGACGTTCGGGGGCCAAAAACATTCAGTACTTC; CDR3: CASTRRSGAKNIQYF
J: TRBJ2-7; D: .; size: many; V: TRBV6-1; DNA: TGTGCCAGCACACCGTCGGGGGCCTACGAGCAGTACTTC; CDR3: CASTPSGAYEQYF
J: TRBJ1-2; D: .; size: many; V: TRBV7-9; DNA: TGTGCCAGCAGCCCAGTCTGGGGCTACACCTTC; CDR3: CASSPVWGYTF
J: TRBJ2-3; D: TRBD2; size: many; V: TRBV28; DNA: TGTGCCAGCAGTTTCCCCGCTAGCGGGGGGGCGGGCACAGATACGCAGTATTTT; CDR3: CASSFPASGGAGTDTQYF
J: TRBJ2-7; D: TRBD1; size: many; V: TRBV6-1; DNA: TGTGCCAGCAGTGAAGCACGGGCAGGGGGCGTGAGCTCCTACGAGCAGTACTTC; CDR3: CASSEARAGGVSSYEQYF
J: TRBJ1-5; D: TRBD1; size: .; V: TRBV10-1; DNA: TGCGCCAGCAGGTCGAAAGACAGGGCTCAATCAGCCCAGCATTTT; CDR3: CASRSKDRAQSAQHF
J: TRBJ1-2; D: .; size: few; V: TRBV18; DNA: TGTGCCAGCTCACCTACGGACAGTAACTATGGCTACACCTTC; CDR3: CASSPTDSNYGYTF
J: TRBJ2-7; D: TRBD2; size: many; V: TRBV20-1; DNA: TGCAGTGCCACGGGACTAGCGGGTTACTACGAGCAGTACTTC; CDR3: CSATGLAGYYEQYF
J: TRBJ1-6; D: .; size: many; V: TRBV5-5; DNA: TGTGCCAGCAGCTATAATCGACAGAGGGATTCACCCCTCCACTTT; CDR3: CASSYNRQRDSPLHF
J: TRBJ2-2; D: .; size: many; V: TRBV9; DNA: TGTGCCAGCAGCGTATCCGGGGAGCTGTTTTTT; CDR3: CASSVSGELFF
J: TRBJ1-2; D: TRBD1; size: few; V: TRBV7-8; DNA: TGTGCCAGCAGCTCTCATGGGACAGCTCTTGGCTACACCTTC; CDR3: CASSSHGTALGYTF
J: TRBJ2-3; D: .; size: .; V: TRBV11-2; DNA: TGTGCCAGCAGCTTGGGTCTAGAACGGGCAGATACGCAGTATTTT; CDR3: CASSLGLERADTQYF
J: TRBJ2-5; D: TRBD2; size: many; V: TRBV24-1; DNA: TGTGCCACCAGTGAGACTGGGACTAGCAGTCAAGAGACCCAGTACTTC; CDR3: CATSETGTSSQETQYF
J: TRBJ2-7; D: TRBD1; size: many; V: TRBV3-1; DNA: TGTGCCAGCAGCCACCAGGGACAGAGATTAAACGAGCAGTACTTC; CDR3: CASSHQGQRLNEQYF
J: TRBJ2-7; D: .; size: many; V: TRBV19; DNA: TGTGCCAGTTCGGACGATTCCTACGAGCAGTACTTC; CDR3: CASSDDSYEQYF
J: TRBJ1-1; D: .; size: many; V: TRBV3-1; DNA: TGTGCCAGCACCGCCACAGGGCTGAACACTGAAGCTTTCTTT; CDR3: CASTATGLNTEAFF
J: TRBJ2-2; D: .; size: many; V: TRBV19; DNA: TGTGCCAGTAGTATAGTGGAACAGGACACCGGGGAGCTGTTTTTT; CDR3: CASSIVEQDTGELFF
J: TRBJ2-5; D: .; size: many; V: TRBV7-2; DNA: TGTGCCAGCAGCTTAGCGGGGGGGCCGGTTGAGACCCAGTACTTC; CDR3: CASSLAGGPVETQYF
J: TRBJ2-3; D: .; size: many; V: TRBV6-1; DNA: TGTGCCAGCAGTGAACTCCCAGGAAGTAGCACAGATACGCAGTATTTT; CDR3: CASSELPGSSTDTQYF
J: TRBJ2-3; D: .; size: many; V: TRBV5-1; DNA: TGCGCCAGCAGCTTGCGTGCGGGGAGCACAGATACGCAGTATTTT; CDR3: CASSLRAGSTDTQYF
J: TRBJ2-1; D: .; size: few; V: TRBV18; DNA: TGTGCCAGCTCCCTTACCATCGGGTCTGGGGACAATGAGCAGTTCTTC; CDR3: CASSLTIGSGDNEQFF
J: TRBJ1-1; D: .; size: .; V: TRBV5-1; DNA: TGCGCCAGCAGCCTGGGGATAAACACTGAAGCTTTCTTT; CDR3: CASSLGINTEAFF
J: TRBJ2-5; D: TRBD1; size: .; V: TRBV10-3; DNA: TGTGCCATCATTGGCGGGGACAGGGGAGCGGAGACCCAGTACTTC; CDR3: CAIIGGDRGAETQYF
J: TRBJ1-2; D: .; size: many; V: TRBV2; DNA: TGTGCCAGCAGTGGTCCCGGGGCGCGCTATGGCTACACCTTC; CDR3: CASSGPGARYGYTF
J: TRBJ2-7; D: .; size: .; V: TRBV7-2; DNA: TGTGCCAGCAGCCGATTCCTCGAGCAGTACTTC; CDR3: CASSRFLEQYF
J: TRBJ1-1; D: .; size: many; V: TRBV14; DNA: TGTGCCAGCAGCCAAAGGGGGGAAGCTTTCTTT; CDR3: CASSQRGEAFF
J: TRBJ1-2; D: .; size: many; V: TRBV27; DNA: TGTGCCAGCAGCCCAGCACAGGGACTTAATGGCTACACCTTC; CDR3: CASSPAQGLNGYTF
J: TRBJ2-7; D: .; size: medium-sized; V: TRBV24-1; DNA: TGTGCCACCATGTCTAGCCAATCCTACGAGCAGTACTTC; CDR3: CATMSSQSYEQYF
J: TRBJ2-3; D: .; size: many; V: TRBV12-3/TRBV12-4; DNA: TGTGCCAGCAGTCCCCATCGGGGGTACACAGATACGCAGTATTTT; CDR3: CASSPHRGYTDTQYF